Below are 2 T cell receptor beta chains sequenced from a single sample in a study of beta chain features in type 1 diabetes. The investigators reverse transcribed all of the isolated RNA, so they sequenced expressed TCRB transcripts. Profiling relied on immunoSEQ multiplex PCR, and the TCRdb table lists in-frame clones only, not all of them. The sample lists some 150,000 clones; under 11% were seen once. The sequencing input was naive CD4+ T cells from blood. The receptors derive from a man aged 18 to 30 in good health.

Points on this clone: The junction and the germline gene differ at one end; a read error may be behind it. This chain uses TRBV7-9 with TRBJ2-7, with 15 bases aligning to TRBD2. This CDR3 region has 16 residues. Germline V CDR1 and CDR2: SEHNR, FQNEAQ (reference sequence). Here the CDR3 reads CASSQGLAGGSYEQYF. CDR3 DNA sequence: TGCGCCAGCAGCCAAGGACTAGCGGGGGGGTCCTACGAGCAGTACTTC.

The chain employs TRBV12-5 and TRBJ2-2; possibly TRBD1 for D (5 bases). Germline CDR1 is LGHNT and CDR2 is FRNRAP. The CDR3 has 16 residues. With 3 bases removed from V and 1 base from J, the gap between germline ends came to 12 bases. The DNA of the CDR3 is TGTGCTAGTGGTTTTCGAACAGGAATGAACACCGGGGAGCTGTTTTTT. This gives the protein CASGFRTGMNTGELFF.